These T cell receptor beta chains were read from a single sample in a study of blood T cells in healthy people across ages. TCRdb re-called the 5' RACE reads through MiXCR, storing one row per CDR3 protein. The sample holds a few hundred thousand distinct CDR3 sequences, about 55% seen once. The sequenced sample consisted of blood. These receptors were taken from a man in his fifties or sixties in good health. Each CDR3 is given with its conserved first and last residue. A D gene is named only where the DNA matches it firmly. For some rows the clone size is stated as once, few or many, or as a class when expanded; others skip it.

TRBJ2-7 NA NA TRBV20-1 CSASRRGFRQVSYEQYF TGCAGTGCTTCAAGAAGGGGCTTTAGACAGGTGTCCTACGAGCAGTACTTC
TRBJ2-6 once NA TRBV19 CASRSGSGRSGANVLTF TGTGCCAGTAGGAGTGGGTCAGGGCGCTCTGGGGCCAACGTCCTGACTTTC
TRBJ1-2 NA NA TRBV20-1 CSAYPGSYGYTF TGCAGTGCTTATCCTGGGAGCTATGGCTACACCTTC
TRBJ2-3 NA TRBD1 TRBV6-2/TRBV6-3 CASSYRDRATDTQYF TGTGCCAGCAGTTACCGGGACAGGGCGACAGATACGCAGTATTTT
TRBJ2-3 NA TRBD1 TRBV18 CASSPTGGFVDTQYF TGTGCCAGCTCACCAACAGGGGGCTTTGTAGATACGCAGTATTTT
TRBJ2-6 once TRBD1 TRBV7-9 CASSLAEGQRSGANVLTF TGTGCCAGCAGCTTAGCTGAGGGACAGCGCTCTGGGGCCAACGTCCTGACTTTC
TRBJ1-1 NA NA TRBV20-1 CSARAYGITEAFF TGCAGTGCTAGAGCGTACGGGATCACTGAAGCTTTCTTT
TRBJ2-1 NA NA TRBV7-2 CASSLVAAAYNEQFF TGTGCCAGCAGCTTAGTGGCGGCTGCCTACAATGAGCAGTTCTTC
TRBJ2-4 few TRBD2 TRBV4-2 CASSQDLASGHDIQYF TGTGCCAGCAGCCAAGATTTGGCTAGCGGCCATGACATTCAGTACTTC
TRBJ2-5 NA NA TRBV7-4 CASSLGQIKRAQYF TGTGCCAGCAGCTTAGGACAGATCAAGAGAGCCCAGTACTTC
TRBJ2-1 NA TRBD2 TRBV3-1 CASRPSGGTYNEQFF TGTGCCAGCAGGCCTAGCGGGGGTACCTACAATGAGCAGTTCTTC
TRBJ2-3 once TRBD2 TRBV6-2/TRBV6-3 CASSYAGTTRDTQYF TGTGCCAGCAGTTACGCCGGGACTACCAGAGATACGCAGTATTTT
TRBJ2-7 NA NA TRBV27 CASSLSTAKSYEQYF TGTGCCAGCAGTTTATCAACGGCAAAGTCCTACGAGCAGTACTTC
TRBJ2-1 few TRBD2 TRBV3-1 CASSQGLPLAGSYNEQFF TGTGCCAGCAGCCAAGGACTCCCGCTAGCGGGGTCCTACAATGAGCAGTTCTTC
TRBJ2-1 NA NA TRBV20-1 CSARRGGSSYNEQFF TGCAGTGCCCGGCGAGGGGGGAGCTCCTACAATGAGCAGTTCTTC
TRBJ2-7 NA NA TRBV7-7 CASSLGQRGYEQYF TGTGCTAGCAGCCTCGGACAGAGAGGTTACGAGCAGTACTTC
TRBJ2-7 many NA TRBV29-1 CSVEVQGYEQYF TGCAGCGTTGAAGTACAGGGTTACGAGCAGTACTTC
TRBJ2-2 once NA TRBV12-3/TRBV12-4 CASSQQAGNTGELFF TGTGCCAGCAGTCAACAAGCGGGGAACACCGGGGAGCTGTTTTTT
TRBJ2-1 NA NA TRBV12-3/TRBV12-4 CASSLAVGNNEQFF TGTGCCAGCAGTTTAGCGGTCGGTAACAATGAGCAGTTCTTC
TRBJ2-3 NA NA TRBV28 CASRGASSTDTQYF TGTGCCAGCCGCGGAGCCTCTAGCACAGATACGCAGTATTTT
TRBJ2-7 NA NA TRBV7-9 CASSLKGEYEQYF TGTGCCAGCAGCTTAAAGGGGGAGTACGAGCAGTACTTC
TRBJ2-5 NA TRBD1 TRBV20-1 CSARDGGQEETQYF TGCAGTGCTAGAGATGGGGGACAGGAAGAGACCCAGTACTTC
TRBJ2-7 NA NA TRBV9 CASSVDSLSEQYF TGTGCCAGCAGCGTGGACTCCCTCTCCGAGCAGTACTTC
TRBJ2-1 NA NA TRBV29-1 CSVEGGAYYNEQFF TGCAGCGTTGAAGGGGGGGCCTACTACAATGAGCAGTTCTTC
TRBJ2-1 many TRBD2 TRBV7-2 CASSLLAGEQFF TGTGCCAGCAGCCTCCTAGCGGGTGAGCAGTTCTTC
TRBJ2-5 NA TRBD1 TRBV10-3 CATLGQGVLETQYF TGTGCCACCCTCGGACAGGGCGTTTTGGAGACCCAGTACTTC
TRBJ2-1 once TRBD2 TRBV6-2/TRBV6-3 CASSWQLAGGYNEQFF TGTGCCAGCAGTTGGCAACTAGCGGGGGGTTACAATGAGCAGTTCTTC
TRBJ2-1 few TRBD2 TRBV5-1 CASSPGGLPLREQFF TGCGCCAGCAGTCCGGGGGGACTACCCCTGAGGGAGCAGTTCTTC
TRBJ2-7 NA TRBD1 TRBV29-1 CSGGQGYEQYF TGCAGCGGGGGACAGGGCTACGAGCAGTACTTC
TRBJ2-3 NA TRBD2 TRBV20-1 CSARRSGGAEDTQYF TGCAGTGCACGACGCAGCGGGGGGGCCGAGGATACGCAGTATTTT
TRBJ2-5 few NA TRBV20-1 CSASTMQGGETQYF TGCAGTGCTTCGACCATGCAGGGGGGAGAGACCCAGTACTTC
TRBJ2-7 few TRBD2 TRBV20-1 CSAREEREGLGHEQYF TGCAGTGCTAGAGAGGAGCGGGAGGGCCTAGGTCACGAGCAGTACTTC
TRBJ2-5 NA NA TRBV5-1 CASSLAGPYERYF TGCGCCAGCAGCTTGGCTGGCCCCTACGAGCGGTACTTC
TRBJ2-3 NA NA TRBV6-1 CASRASGANTDTQYF TGTGCCAGCAGGGCCTCGGGGGCCAACACAGATACGCAGTATTTT
TRBJ2-6 NA NA TRBV7-9 CASSLQASGANVLTF TGTGCCAGCAGCTTACAGGCCTCTGGGGCCAACGTCCTGACTTTC
TRBJ2-7 few TRBD2 TRBV7-2 CASSSASGPYEQYF TGTGCCAGCAGCTCGGCTAGCGGACCCTACGAGCAGTACTTC
TRBJ2-3 NA TRBD1 TRBV6-4 CASKRQGQEGTQYF TGTGCCAGCAAGAGACAGGGACAGGAAGGTACGCAGTATTTT
TRBJ1-2 NA NA TRBV12-3/TRBV12-4 CASSRPEQESYTF TGTGCCAGCAGCCGCCCGGAACAAGAGAGCTACACCTTC
TRBJ1-2 NA NA TRBV24-1 CATSPRDAEFYGYTF TGTGCCACCAGCCCCCGGGACGCCGAATTCTATGGCTACACCTTC
TRBJ1-1 once TRBD1 TRBV29-1 CSVDRDTALEAFF TGCAGCGTAGACAGGGACACAGCCCTTGAAGCTTTCTTT
TRBJ2-3 few TRBD2 TRBV20-1 CSARGLAGTTDTQYF TGCAGTGCTCGAGGACTAGCGGGGACCACAGATACGCAGTATTTT
TRBJ2-2 NA NA TRBV5-1 CASSIEGLLTGELFF TGCGCCAGCAGCATTGAAGGACTCCTCACCGGGGAGCTGTTTTTT
TRBJ1-4 NA NA TRBV20-1 CSARVRSGEKLFF TGCAGTGCTAGAGTCCGGAGCGGTGAAAAACTGTTTTTT
TRBJ2-5 few NA TRBV11-2 CASSVVGGRVTQYF TGTGCCAGCAGCGTAGTCGGGGGTCGGGTGACCCAGTACTTC
TRBJ1-4 NA NA TRBV20-1 CSAIVPNEKLFF TGCAGTGCTATCGTGCCTAATGAAAAACTGTTTTTT
TRBJ1-2 NA NA TRBV7-2 CASSPSEYGYTF TGTGCCAGCAGCCCGTCCGAATATGGCTACACCTTC
TRBJ2-1 NA NA TRBV7-2 CASSWPGNYNEQFF TGTGCCAGCAGCTGGCCCGGGAATTACAATGAGCAGTTCTTC
TRBJ2-1 few NA TRBV28 CASSPTRSGEQFF TGTGCCAGCAGCCCAACTAGATCCGGTGAGCAGTTCTTC
TRBJ2-1 NA TRBD2 TRBV6-1 CASSPGLDYNEQFF TGTGCCAGCAGCCCGGGACTAGACTACAATGAGCAGTTCTTC
TRBJ2-5 few NA TRBV20-1 CSARDPLGPPGETQYF TGCAGTGCTAGAGATCCCCTTGGCCCCCCGGGGGAGACCCAGTACTTC
TRBJ2-6 NA TRBD1 TRBV5-1 CASSPGQGRTGANVLTF TGCGCCAGCAGCCCGGGACAGGGGAGGACTGGGGCCAACGTCCTGACTTTC
TRBJ2-7 NA NA TRBV3-1 CASSQDTGTYNEQYF TGTGCCAGCAGCCAAGATACGGGGACCTACAATGAGCAGTACTTC
TRBJ2-7 NA TRBD1 TRBV20-1 CSARGQGVLGEQYF TGCAGTGCTAGAGGGCAGGGGGTTTTGGGCGAGCAGTACTTC
TRBJ2-1 NA TRBD2 TRBV13 CASSLGGGIYNEQFF TGTGCCAGCAGCTTAGGCGGGGGGATATACAATGAGCAGTTCTTC
TRBJ2-4 NA NA TRBV27 CASSSYRADIQYF TGTGCCAGCAGTTCTTACCGGGCCGACATTCAGTACTTC
TRBJ1-1 few NA TRBV29-1 CSVSAGRTEAFF TGCAGCGTATCGGCGGGGCGGACTGAAGCTTTCTTT
TRBJ2-7 NA NA TRBV6-5 CASSKGLGEQYF TGTGCCAGCAGTAAGGGCCTCGGCGAGCAGTACTTC
TRBJ2-7 NA TRBD2 TRBV6-5 CASSPSGLAASYEQYF TGTGCCAGCAGTCCTTCGGGGCTAGCGGCCTCCTACGAGCAGTACTTC
TRBJ2-7 few NA TRBV12-3/TRBV12-4 CASSLTPTGSEQYF TGTGCCAGCAGTCTGACCCCCACAGGGTCCGAGCAGTACTTC
TRBJ2-7 NA TRBD1 TRBV27 CASRRQGANEQYF TGTGCCAGCAGGCGACAGGGGGCCAACGAGCAGTACTTC